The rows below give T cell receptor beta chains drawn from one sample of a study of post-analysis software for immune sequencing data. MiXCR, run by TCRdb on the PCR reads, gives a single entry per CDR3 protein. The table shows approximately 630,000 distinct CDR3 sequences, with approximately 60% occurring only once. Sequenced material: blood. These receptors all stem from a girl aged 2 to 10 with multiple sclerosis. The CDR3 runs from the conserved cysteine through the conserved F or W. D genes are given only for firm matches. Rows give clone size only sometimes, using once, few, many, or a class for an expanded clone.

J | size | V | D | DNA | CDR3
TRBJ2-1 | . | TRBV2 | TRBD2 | TGTGCCAGCAGCGGGACTAGCGGATACAATGAGCAGTTCTTC | CASSGTSGYNEQFF
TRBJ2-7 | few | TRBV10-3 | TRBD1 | TGTGCCATCAGTGATTTCGGGGGGACAGGGGGTCGCCGCGAGCAGTACTTC | CAISDFGGTGGRREQYF
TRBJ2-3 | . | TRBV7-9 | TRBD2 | TGTGCCAGCAGCCCGCGGAGCGGGAGTTATATGGGCACAGATACGCAGTATTTT | CASSPRSGSYMGTDTQYF
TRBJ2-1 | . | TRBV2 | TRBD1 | TGTGCCAGCACCGGGACAGGGTACGATGAGCAGTTCTTC | CASTGTGYDEQFF
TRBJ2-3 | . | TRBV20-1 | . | TGCAGTGCTAGAGTCGGGTTTGGCACAGATACGCAGTATTTT | CSARVGFGTDTQYF
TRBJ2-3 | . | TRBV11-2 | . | TGTGCCAGCAGCTTAGATTTGGGAGCAGATACGCAGTATTTT | CASSLDLGADTQYF
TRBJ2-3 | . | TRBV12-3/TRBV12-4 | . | TGTGCCAGCAGGATAGGGGGGGGAGATACGCAGTATTTT | CASRIGGGDTQYF
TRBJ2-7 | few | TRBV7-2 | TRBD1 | TGTGCCAGCAGCTTCTACACAGGGGACGATTACGAGCAGTACTTC | CASSFYTGDDYEQYF
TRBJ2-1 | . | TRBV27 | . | TGTGCCAGCAGCTCTCGGCCAGGGGGGACCAATGAGCAGTTCTTC | CASSSRPGGTNEQFF
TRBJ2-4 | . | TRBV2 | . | TGTGCCAGCGGCGAGCAGAGATCATCTCTAGCCAAAAACATTCAGTACTTC | CASGEQRSSLAKNIQYF
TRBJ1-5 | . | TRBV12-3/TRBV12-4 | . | TGTGCCAGCAGGGGGGGGGTGGGTGTAGGCAATCAGCCCCAGCATTTT | CASRGGVGVGNQPQHF
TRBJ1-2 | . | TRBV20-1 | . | TGCAGTGCTAGCTCAACGGGGGCAATGCCCTACACCTTC | CSASSTGAMPYTF
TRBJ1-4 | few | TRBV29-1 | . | TGCAGCGTTGTTGTCAGGGTCAATGAAAAACTGTTTTTT | CSVVVRVNEKLFF
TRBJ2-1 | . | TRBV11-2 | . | TGTGCCAGCAGCTTAAGGACCACTGGGGGATTTCGCTCCTACAATGAGCAGTTCTTC | CASSLRTTGGFRSYNEQFF
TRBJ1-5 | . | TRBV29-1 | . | TGCAGCGTTCTAGTGAGCAATCAGCCCCAGCATTTT | CSVLVSNQPQHF
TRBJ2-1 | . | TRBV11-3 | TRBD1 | TGTGCCAGCAGCCGCTCACAGGGACAGGGGGGTAATGAGCAGTTCTTC | CASSRSQGQGGNEQFF
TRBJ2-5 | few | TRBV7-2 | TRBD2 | TGTGCCAGCACCGGGACTAGCGGGGTCCAAGAGACCCAGTACTTC | CASTGTSGVQETQYF
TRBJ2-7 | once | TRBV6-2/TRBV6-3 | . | TGTGCCAGCAGTTACCCATCCTACGAGCAGTACTTC | CASSYPSYEQYF
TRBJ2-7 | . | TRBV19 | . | TGTGCCAGTAGTATAGATGACAGATACGAGCAGTACTTC | CASSIDDRYEQYF
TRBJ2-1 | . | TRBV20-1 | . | TGCAGTGCCGAGGAGCTAGCGAAGACCTACAATGAGCAGTTCTTC | CSAEELAKTYNEQFF
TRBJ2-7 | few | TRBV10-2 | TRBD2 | TGCGCCAGCAGTTTAGCGGGAGAGCGGAACGAGCAGTACTTC | CASSLAGERNEQYF
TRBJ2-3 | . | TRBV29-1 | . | TGCAGCGTTTATGAGGGGACAGATACGCAGTATTTT | CSVYEGTDTQYF
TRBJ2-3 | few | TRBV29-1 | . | TGCAGCGTTGGTCCGGACTCCGGTACGCAGTATTTT | CSVGPDSGTQYF
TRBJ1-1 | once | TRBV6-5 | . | TGTGCCAGCAGTTACGCAGGGTCTTTTTCCCCTGAAGCTTTCTTT | CASSYAGSFSPEAFF
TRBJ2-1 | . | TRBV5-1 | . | TGCGCCAGCAGCTTGGCACCGGGGCGCCTCAATGAGCAGTTCTTC | CASSLAPGRLNEQFF
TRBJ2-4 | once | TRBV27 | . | TGTGCCAGCAGTTCGTCACTTAAAAACATTCAGTACTTC | CASSSSLKNIQYF
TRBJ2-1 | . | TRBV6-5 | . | TGTGCCAGCAGTTACTCGACCAGTGACGAGCAGTTCTTC | CASSYSTSDEQFF
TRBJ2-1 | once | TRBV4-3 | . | TGCGCCAGCAGCCAAGACAGAACCTCCTACAATGAGCAGTTCTTC | CASSQDRTSYNEQFF
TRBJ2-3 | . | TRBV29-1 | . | TGCAGCGTCCTCGGGATTAGCACAGATACGCAGTATTTT | CSVLGISTDTQYF
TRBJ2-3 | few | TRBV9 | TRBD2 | TGTGCCAGCACCGGGACTACTAGCACAGATACGCAGTATTTT | CASTGTTSTDTQYF
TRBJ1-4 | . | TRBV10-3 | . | TGTGCCACCACTCAGGGACAAAGGAATGAAAAACTGTTTTTT | CATTQGQRNEKLFF
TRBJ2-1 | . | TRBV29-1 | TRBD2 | TGCAGCGTTGGGATACTAGCGGGCGGGAATGAGCAGTTCTTC | CSVGILAGGNEQFF
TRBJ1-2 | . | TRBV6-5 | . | TGTGCCAGCAGTTACTCGACTAATCAGGGCAGGGATGGCTACACCTTC | CASSYSTNQGRDGYTF
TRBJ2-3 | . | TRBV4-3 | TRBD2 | TGCGCCAGCAGCCAAGGACGCCTAGCGGGGGGAGATACGCAGTATTTT | CASSQGRLAGGDTQYF
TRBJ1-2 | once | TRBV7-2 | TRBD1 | TGTGCCAGCAGCGGACCGGGACAGGGAATGAGTGGGAACTATGGCTACACCTTC | CASSGPGQGMSGNYGYTF
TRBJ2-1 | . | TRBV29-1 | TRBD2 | TGCAGCGTTGAAGAGACAGCGGGAGCGGTCGATGAGCAGTTCTTC | CSVEETAGAVDEQFF
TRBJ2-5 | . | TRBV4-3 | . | TGCGCCAGCAGCCAAGATCAGGGACTTGGGCGAGAGACCCAGTACTTC | CASSQDQGLGRETQYF
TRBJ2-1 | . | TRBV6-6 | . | TGTGCCAGCAGTCCCAGGGTTTACAATGAGCAGTTCTTC | CASSPRVYNEQFF
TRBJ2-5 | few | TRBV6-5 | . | TGTGCCAGCAGTGTGGGGCGGCTAGAGACCCAGTACTTC | CASSVGRLETQYF
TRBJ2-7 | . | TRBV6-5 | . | TGTGCCAGCACCCCGTGGGGGGCGAACGAGCAGTACTTC | CASTPWGANEQYF
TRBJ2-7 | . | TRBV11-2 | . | TGTGCCAGCAGCTTAGGGGTGGTGAGGTCCTCTTACGAGCAGTACTTC | CASSLGVVRSSYEQYF
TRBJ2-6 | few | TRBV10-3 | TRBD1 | TGTGCCATCAGTGACCCGACAGGGGGCGTCAGAGCTGGGGCCAACGTCCTGACTTTC | CAISDPTGGVRAGANVLTF
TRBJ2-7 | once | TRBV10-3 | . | TGTGCCATCGGGCCGGGACCCCACTACGAGCAGTACTTC | CAIGPGPHYEQYF
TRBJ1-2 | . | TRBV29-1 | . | TGCAGCGTTGGCGAGGGTAACTATGGCTACACCTTC | CSVGEGNYGYTF
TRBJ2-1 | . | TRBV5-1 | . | TGCGCCAGCAGAGGGGAGGCCAATGAGCAGTTCTTC | CASRGEANEQFF
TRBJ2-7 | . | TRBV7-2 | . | TGTGCCAGCAGCTTCCGGGGGGCCCCCGAGCAGTACTTC | CASSFRGAPEQYF
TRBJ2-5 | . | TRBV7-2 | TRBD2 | TGTGCCAGCAGCTTAGTTCTAGCGGGAGTTCAAGAGACCCAGTACTTC | CASSLVLAGVQETQYF
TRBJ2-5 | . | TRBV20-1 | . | TGCAGTGCTAATTGGGGTCCGTGGCTGAGGGAGACCCAGTACTTC | CSANWGPWLRETQYF
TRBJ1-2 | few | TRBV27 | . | TGTGCCAGCAGTTCTCGGCAGGGAAGTACCTATGGCTACACCTTC | CASSSRQGSTYGYTF
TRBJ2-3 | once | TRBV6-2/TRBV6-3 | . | TGTGCCAGCAGTTACGTCTTACAGGGATTGGGCACAGATACGCAGTATTTT | CASSYVLQGLGTDTQYF
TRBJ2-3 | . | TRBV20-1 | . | TGCAGTCCCGCAGGGTCGGCGGGCACAGATACGCAGTATTTT | CSPAGSAGTDTQYF
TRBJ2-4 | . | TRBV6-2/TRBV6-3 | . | TGTGCCAGCAGTTATGGAGGGGAGGACATTCAGTACTTC | CASSYGGEDIQYF
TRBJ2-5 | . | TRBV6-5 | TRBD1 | TGTGCCAGCAGTAGGGGGCGGCTCCAAGAGACCCAGTACTTC | CASSRGRLQETQYF
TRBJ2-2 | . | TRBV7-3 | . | TGTGCCAGCAGCCCCGGGCCTAACACCGGGGAGCTGTTTTTT | CASSPGPNTGELFF
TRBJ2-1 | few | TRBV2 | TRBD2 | TGTGCCAGCAGACCACTAGCGGGGCCGCGCGATGAGCAGTTCTTC | CASRPLAGPRDEQFF
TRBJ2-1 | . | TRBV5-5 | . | TGTGCCAGCAGCTTGCTTTATTATGAGCAGTTCTTC | CASSLLYYEQFF
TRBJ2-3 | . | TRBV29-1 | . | TGCAGCGTTGAAGTACCCACTGCAGATACGCAGTATTTT | CSVEVPTADTQYF
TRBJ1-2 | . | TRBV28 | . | TGTGCCAATTCCCAGGGGTTAGGCTATGGCTACACCTTC | CANSQGLGYGYTF
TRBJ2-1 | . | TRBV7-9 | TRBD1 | TGTGCCAGCAGCTCGGGACAGAAACACAATGAGCAGTTCTTC | CASSSGQKHNEQFF
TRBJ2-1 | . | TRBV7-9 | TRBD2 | TGTGTCAGCAGCTCCGGGACTAGCGGGAGGGATGAGCAGTTCTTC | CVSSSGTSGRDEQFF